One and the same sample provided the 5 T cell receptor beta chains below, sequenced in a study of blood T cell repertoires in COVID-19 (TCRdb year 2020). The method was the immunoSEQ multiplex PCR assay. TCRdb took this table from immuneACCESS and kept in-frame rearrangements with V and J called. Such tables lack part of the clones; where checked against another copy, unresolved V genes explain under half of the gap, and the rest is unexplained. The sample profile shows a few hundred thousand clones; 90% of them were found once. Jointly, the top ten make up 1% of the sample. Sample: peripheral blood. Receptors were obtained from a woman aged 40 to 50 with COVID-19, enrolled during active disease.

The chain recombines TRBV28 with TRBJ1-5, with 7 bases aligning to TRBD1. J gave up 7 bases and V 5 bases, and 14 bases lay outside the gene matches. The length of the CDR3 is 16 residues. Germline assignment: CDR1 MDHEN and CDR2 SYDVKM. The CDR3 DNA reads TGTGCCAGCAGTCCCTACCGACAGGGTGGGGAACAGCCCCAGCATTTT. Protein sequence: CASSPYRQGGEQPQHF. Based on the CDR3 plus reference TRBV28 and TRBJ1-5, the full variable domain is DVKVTQSSRYLVKRTGEKVFLECVQDMDHENMFWYRQDPGLGLRLIYFSYDVKMKEKGDIPEGYSVSREKKERFSLILESASTNQTSMYLCASSPYRQGGEQPQHFGDGTRLSIL.

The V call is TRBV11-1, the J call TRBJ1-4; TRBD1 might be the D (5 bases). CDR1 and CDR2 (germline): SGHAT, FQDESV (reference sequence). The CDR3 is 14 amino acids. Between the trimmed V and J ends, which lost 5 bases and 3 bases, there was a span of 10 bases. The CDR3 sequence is CASSTWGANEKLFF. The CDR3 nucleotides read TGTGCCAGCAGCACCTGGGGCGCTAATGAAAAACTGTTTTTT.

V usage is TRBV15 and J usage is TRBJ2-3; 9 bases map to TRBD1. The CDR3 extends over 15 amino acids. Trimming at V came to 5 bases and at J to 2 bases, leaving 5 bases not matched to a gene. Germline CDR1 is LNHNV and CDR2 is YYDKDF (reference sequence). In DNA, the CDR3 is TGTGCCACCAGCGGGGGACAGGGAGTCACAGATACGCAGTATTTT. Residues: CATSGGQGVTDTQYF.

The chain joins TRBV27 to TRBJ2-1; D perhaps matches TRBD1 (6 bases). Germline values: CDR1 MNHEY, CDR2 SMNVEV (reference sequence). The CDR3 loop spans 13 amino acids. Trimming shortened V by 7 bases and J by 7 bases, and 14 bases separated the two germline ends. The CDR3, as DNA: TGTGCCAGCACGCCCTTGGGGGCGAATGAGCAGTTCTTC. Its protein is CASTPLGANEQFF.

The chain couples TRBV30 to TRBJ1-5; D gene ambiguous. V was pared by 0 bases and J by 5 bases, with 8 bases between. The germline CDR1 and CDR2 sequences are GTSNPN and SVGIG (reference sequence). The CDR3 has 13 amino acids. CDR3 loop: CAWSVNSHQPQHF. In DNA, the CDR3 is TGTGCCTGGAGTGTTAACAGTCATCAGCCCCAGCATTTT.